This is a list of T cell receptor beta chains from one sample in a study of cytotoxic CD8 clonotypes in ibrutinib-treated CLL. The data were produced by immunoSEQ multiplex PCR, yet TCRdb's version contains in-frame clones alone and is incomplete. Altogether 250,000 to 350,000 clones are present, around 76% being singletons, with the ten largest covering 5.6%. The sample was PBMCs, taken at disease progression, from a patient treated with ibrutinib. These TCRs come from a human donor with chronic lymphocytic leukemia. The CDR3 runs from the conserved cysteine through the conserved F or W. A D gene is named only where the DNA matches it firmly. Clone size is shown for a subset of rows, as once, few, many or a class of expanded clone.

v_gene	j_gene	abundance	d_gene	CDR3aa	CDR3nt
TRBV9	TRBJ2-1	-	-	CASSLKGDSYNEQFF	TGTGCCAGCAGCCTGAAGGGGGATTCCTACAATGAGCAGTTCTTC
TRBV29-1	TRBJ2-4	-	-	CSVPRAPERF	TGCAGCGTTCCCCGGGCCCCTGAGAGGTTC
TRBV19	TRBJ2-3	few	-	CASSPSSTDTQYF	TGTGCCAGTAGTCCCTCTAGCACAGATACGCAGTATTTT
TRBV27	TRBJ2-7	once	TRBD1	CASSLAGTGGYEQYF	TGTGCCAGCAGTTTAGCGGGGACAGGGGGGTACGAGCAGTACTTC
TRBV2	TRBJ1-1	once	-	CASSTGNTEAFF	TGTGCCAGCAGTACAGGGAACACTGAAGCTTTCTTT
TRBV7-8	TRBJ2-1	few	-	CASTPPNGNEQFF	TGTGCCAGCACCCCCCCGAATGGCAATGAGCAGTTCTTC
TRBV10-3	TRBJ1-3	few	-	CAISGVGNGNTIYF	TGTGCCATCAGTGGAGTGGGAAATGGAAACACCATATATTTT
TRBV7-9	TRBJ2-7	-	TRBD2	CASSLGPLGLGVYEQYF	TGTGCCAGCAGCTTAGGTCCACTGGGACTAGGTGTCTACGAGCAGTACTTC
TRBV15	TRBJ1-4	-	-	CATSRVQGIGEKLFF	TGTGCCACCAGCAGAGTGCAAGGAATCGGTGAAAAACTGTTTTTT
TRBV5-1	TRBJ2-5	-	-	CASSLVFSGETQYF	TGCGCCAGCAGCTTGGTATTCAGCGGGGAGACCCAGTACTTC
TRBV18	TRBJ2-1	once	-	CASSPRASGDEQFF	TGTGCCAGCTCACCACGGGCCTCCGGGGATGAGCAGTTCTTC
TRBV29-1	TRBJ2-5	-	-	CSVGGGQETQYF	TGCAGCGTTGGGGGAGGACAAGAGACCCAGTACTTC
TRBV5-6	TRBJ2-5	-	-	CASSLDWLAEETQYF	TGTGCCAGCAGCCTGGACTGGTTGGCCGAAGAGACCCAGTACTTC
TRBV28	TRBJ1-5	-	-	CASSGYPRQRRNQPQHF	TGTGCCAGCAGTGGCTACCCTAGACAGCGGCGCAATCAGCCCCAGCATTTT
TRBV19	TRBJ2-3	-	-	CASSIRGLTDTQYF	TGTGCCAGTAGTATAAGGGGACTCACAGATACGCAGTATTTT
TRBV7-2	TRBJ2-2	-	TRBD2	CASRLSGGADTGELFF	TGTGCCAGCAGACTTAGCGGGGGGGCCGACACCGGGGAGCTGTTTTTT
TRBV6-5	TRBJ2-3	-	TRBD1	CASRQGASTDTQYF	TGTGCCAGCCGACAGGGGGCGAGCACAGATACGCAGTATTTT
TRBV6-5	TRBJ1-2	-	TRBD1	CASSRPGQGNYGYTF	TGTGCCAGCAGTAGACCGGGACAGGGGAACTATGGCTACACCTTC
TRBV27	TRBJ2-7	-	TRBD2	CASSPFGTSGLGEQYF	TGTGCCAGCAGTCCGTTCGGGACTAGCGGTTTGGGAGAGCAGTACTTC
TRBV25-1	TRBJ1-6	few	TRBD1	CASSWDSNSPLHF	TGTGCCAGCAGCTGGGACAGCAATTCACCCCTCCACTTT
TRBV14	TRBJ2-1	-	-	CASSQAPGRYNEQFF	TGTGCCAGCAGCCAAGCCCCTGGACGTTACAATGAGCAGTTCTTC
TRBV2	TRBJ1-5	-	-	CASSPTGPNHGNQPQHF	TGTGCCAGCAGTCCTACCGGGCCAAATCATGGCAATCAGCCCCAGCATTTT
TRBV20-1	TRBJ1-1	-	TRBD1	CSARETGWAFF	TGCAGTGCTAGAGAGACAGGGTGGGCTTTCTTT
TRBV7-2	TRBJ1-6	few	-	CASSLDGNSPLHF	TGTGCCAGCAGCTTAGACGGAAATTCACCCCTCCACTTT
TRBV5-1	TRBJ1-6	once	-	CASSQGSYNSPLHF	TGCGCCAGCAGTCAGGGATCCTATAATTCACCCCTCCACTTT
TRBV5-1	TRBJ2-1	-	-	CASSLLPAEQFF	TGCGCCAGCAGCTTGTTACCAGCTGAGCAGTTCTTC
TRBV29-1	TRBJ1-5	-	-	CSVGVNSNQPQHF	TGCAGCGTTGGGGTAAATAGCAATCAGCCCCAGCATTTT
TRBV27	TRBJ2-7	once	-	CASSLSREYEQYF	TGTGCCAGCAGTTTATCTCGGGAATACGAGCAGTACTTC
TRBV29-1	TRBJ1-2	-	-	CSVPSWGGGYTF	TGCAGCGTTCCTTCATGGGGGGGTGGCTACACCTTC
TRBV9	TRBJ1-2	-	-	CASRDGNYGYTF	TGTGCCAGCAGAGACGGCAACTATGGCTACACCTTC
TRBV27	TRBJ2-7	once	TRBD1	CASKPSGQGRQYF	TGTGCCAGCAAACCCTCGGGACAGGGACGGCAGTACTTC
TRBV7-9	TRBJ1-4	-	-	CASSFDGTTTNEKLFF	TGTGCCAGCAGCTTCGACGGGACAACAACTAATGAAAAACTGTTTTTT
TRBV10-2	TRBJ2-5	-	TRBD1	CASRQQGLETQYF	TGCGCCAGCAGACAACAGGGGCTAGAGACCCAGTACTTC
TRBV10-3	TRBJ2-5	-	-	CAISESRLNQETQYF	TGTGCCATCAGTGAGTCCCGTCTTAACCAAGAGACCCAGTACTTC
TRBV29-1	TRBJ2-1	once	-	CSVTTEYNEQFF	TGCAGCGTCACTACAGAGTACAATGAGCAGTTCTTC
TRBV29-1	TRBJ2-7	-	-	CSVSIHQSSYEQYF	TGCAGCGTTTCCATCCACCAAAGCTCCTACGAGCAGTACTTC
TRBV5-1	TRBJ1-4	-	-	CATRGLANEKLFF	TGCGCCACCCGGGGACTAGCTAATGAAAAACTGTTTTTT
TRBV19	TRBJ2-7	-	-	CASSPGWGSGEQYF	TGTGCCAGTAGTCCGGGTTGGGGGTCCGGCGAGCAGTACTTC
TRBV7-3	TRBJ2-1	-	TRBD1	CASSPRTGISYNEQFF	TGTGCCAGCAGCCCCCGGACAGGGATCTCCTACAATGAGCAGTTCTTC
TRBV7-8	TRBJ2-2	-	TRBD2	CASSFGRTGELFF	TGTGCCAGCAGCTTCGGGAGGACCGGGGAGCTGTTTTTT